This passage covers 30 T cell receptor beta chains from one sample sequenced in a study of OX40 agonist ivuxolimab in advanced cancers. The table came from immunoSEQ multiplex PCR; TCRdb's copy has only in-frame clones and leaves some out. Of around 58,000 clones in the sample, around nine tenths were seen once. This material consisted of CD4+ or CD8+ T cells sorted from blood, taken in a trial of the OX40 agonist ivuxolimab. Source of these receptors: an adult with an advanced solid tumor such as melanoma, head and neck, liver or kidney cancer.

The J gene is TRBJ2-1, the V gene TRBV7-3; 7 positions match TRBD2. Trimming took 5 bases from V and 6 from J; bases not matched to a gene: 10. Germline V gene lookup returns CDR1 SGHTA and CDR2 FQGTGA. The CDR3 sequence is 15 residues long. The CDR3 is CASSQAGARGNEQFF. For the CDR3, the DNA is TGTGCCAGCAGCCAGGCGGGAGCTAGGGGCAATGAGCAGTTCTTC.

The V and J genes are TRBV4-2 and TRBJ1-2; D unresolved. V lost 5 bases, J lost 4 bases, and 5 bases lay in between. CDR1 is LGHNA and CDR2 is YNFKEQ in the germline V gene. CDR3 length: 11 amino acids. The CDR3 protein is CASSSVYGYTF. Here the CDR3 DNA reads TGTGCCAGCAGCTCTGTCTATGGCTACACCTTC.

The chain is built from TRBV28 and TRBJ2-7; tentative D call: TRBD1 (5 bases). The V gene's germline CDR1 is MDHEN and CDR2 SYDVKM. V was shortened by 2 bases and J by 1 base, with 9 bases between the two germline ends. The CDR3 has 14 amino acids. The CDR3 here is CASSLMQGSYEQYF. In DNA, the CDR3 is TGTGCCAGCAGTTTAATGCAGGGATCCTACGAGCAGTACTTC.

J is TRBJ2-3 and V is TRBV7-3; no clear D. Trimming took 5 bases from V and 6 from J, leaving 9 bases between them. Germline-derived CDR1 and CDR2 are SGHTA and FQGTGA. The CDR3 loop spans 12 amino acids. The CDR3 here is CASSPDGDTQYF. CDR3 bases: TGTGCCAGCAGCCCGGATGGGGATACGCAGTATTTT.

The rearrangement uses TRBV20-1 and TRBJ2-5; D call uncertain. With 5 bases removed from V and 5 bases from J, the gap between germline ends came to 6 bases. CDR1 and CDR2 from the germline V gene are DFQATT and SNEGSKA (reference sequence). This CDR3 contains 10 residues. Written as DNA, the CDR3 is TGCAGTGCTTTCGAGGAGACCCAGTACTTC. Protein: CSAFEETQYF.

The chain links TRBV9 to TRBJ2-3; no firm D call. Trimming pared 3 bases from V and 4 bases from J, leaving 15 bases between. There are 15 residues in the CDR3. Germline loops: CDR1 SGDLS, CDR2 YYNGEE. The CDR3 nucleotides read TGTGCCAGCAGCGACGAGCCCCGGCCATCAGATACGCAGTATTTT. Protein: CASSDEPRPSDTQYF.

This clone showed up just once. The V gene is TRBV27, the J gene TRBJ1-3, with a possible D match to TRBD1 (6 bases). Trimming removed 0 bases at V and 2 bases at J, with 8 bases between. The CDR3 is made up of 15 amino acids. Germline V gene lookup returns CDR1 MNHEY and CDR2 SMNVEV (reference sequence). CDR3 nucleotides: TGTGCCAGCAGTTTATCCAGGGGAGCTGGAAACACCATATATTTT. It specifies CASSLSRGAGNTIYF.

The CDR3 region is CASSPPDRAGNEQFF. The DNA for the CDR3 is TGTGCCAGCTCACCCCCCGACAGGGCGGGAAATGAGCAGTTCTTC. The chain is built from TRBV18 and TRBJ2-1; a possible D gene is TRBD1 (7 bases). CDR3 length: 15 residues. Germline assignment: CDR1 KGHSH and CDR2 LQKENI. Trimming removed 3 bases from V and 7 bases from J, with 16 bases in between.

This chain links TRBV7-2 with TRBJ2-7; 12 positions match TRBD2. Germline V gene lookup returns CDR1 SGHTA and CDR2 FQGNSA. J was trimmed by 0 bases and V by 5 bases; bases with no gene match: 8. The CDR3 consists of 17 residues. In DNA, the CDR3 is TGTGCCAGCAGCAAGCGACTAGCGGGAGTAGACTCCTACGAGCAGTACTTC. Translating gives CASSKRLAGVDSYEQYF.

The V call is TRBV6-5, the J call TRBJ2-7, with 8 bases fitting TRBD1. Unmatched junction bases numbered 13, after V lost 6 bases and J lost 9 bases. The CDR3 consists of 14 residues. Germline V gives CDR1 MNHEY, CDR2 SVGAGI. The DNA for the CDR3 is TGTGCCAGCAGGGCGACAGGGGCGTCTAAGGGGCAGTACTTC. Translation: CASRATGASKGQYF.

The CDR3: CASSQGPNPGKNTGELFF. CDR3 sequence (DNA): TGTGCCAGCAGCCAAGGCCCGAATCCGGGGAAGAACACCGGGGAGCTGTTTTTT. The chain combines TRBV4-2 with TRBJ2-2; a weak D match, TRBD2 (5 bases). The V and J ends lost 1 base and 1 base respectively, with 16 bases between them. This CDR3 spans 18 amino acids. Germline V gene data show CDR1 as LGHNA and CDR2 as YNFKEQ.

V is TRBV5-4 and J is TRBJ2-2, with D perhaps matching TRBD2 (6 bases). Germline assignment: CDR1 SGHNT and CDR2 YYREEE (reference sequence). V was cut by 4 bases and J by 1 base, with 17 bases left in between. The CDR3 extends over 17 amino acids. The CDR3 DNA reads TGTGCCAGCAGCGTGGGGGGAGGTGGGATGAACACCGGGGAGCTGTTTTTT. It yields the protein CASSVGGGGMNTGELFF.

J is TRBJ1-4 and V is TRBV6-4; D may be TRBD1 (5 bases). From germline, CDR1 is MRHNA and CDR2 SNTAGT. The CDR3 has 13 residues. Between the trimmed V and J ends, which lost 4 bases and 9 bases, there was a span of 12 bases. The DNA for the CDR3 is TGTGCCAGCAGTGCCCAAACAGGTAAAAAACTGTTTTTT. Its translation is CASSAQTGKKLFF.

The rearrangement links TRBV6-5 to TRBJ2-7; tentatively, D is TRBD1 (6 bases). Germline loops: CDR1 MNHEY, CDR2 SVGAGI. Trimming took 3 bases from V and 3 from J, leaving 9 bases between them. The CDR3 consists of 13 residues. CDR3 loop: CASSYIGGYEQYF. As DNA, the CDR3 is TGTGCCAGCAGTTATATAGGGGGCTACGAGCAGTACTTC.

The chain uses TRBV6-6 and TRBJ2-7, with D perhaps matching TRBD1 or TRBD2 (6 bases each). Germline lookup yields CDR1 MNHNY and CDR2 SVGAGI (reference sequence). With 6 bases removed from V and 7 bases from J, the gap between germline ends came to 19 bases. The CDR3 length is 14 residues. The chain's CDR3 is CASRRDTLEREQYF. The CDR3, as DNA: TGTGCCAGCAGGCGGGACACCCTTGAGAGGGAGCAGTACTTC.

The CDR3 protein is CASSFLAGGSNEQFF. CDR3 sequence (DNA): TGTGCCAGCAGCTTTCTAGCGGGAGGGTCCAATGAGCAGTTCTTC. V is TRBV5-4 and J is TRBJ2-1; TRBD2 aligns across 12 bases. The V gene's germline CDR1 is SGHNT and CDR2 YYREEE (reference sequence). This CDR3 comprises 15 residues. V gave up 2 bases and J gave up 6 bases; unmatched junction bases: 3.

The count of this clone is one. V and J are TRBV5-1 and TRBJ2-3, with D possibly being TRBD2 (5 bases). The V gene's germline CDR1 is SGHRS and CDR2 YFSETQ. The CDR3 runs 14 residues. Trimming pared 2 bases from V and 2 bases from J, leaving 9 bases between. The CDR3, as DNA: TGCGCCAGCAGCTTTACTAGGCCCACAGATACGCAGTATTTT. Translated, it gives CASSFTRPTDTQYF.

The chain carries TRBV12-5 and TRBJ2-2; D may be TRBD2 (6 bases). The CDR3 sequence is 13 residues long. Germline CDR1 reads LGHNT; CDR2 reads FRNRAP. The chain's CDR3 is CASGPPGTGELFF. The CDR3 bases are TGTGCCAGCGGGCCGCCGGGCACCGGGGAGCTGTTTTTT.

J is TRBJ1-5 and V is TRBV4-1; 8 nucleotides match TRBD1. This CDR3 spans 17 amino acids. The V gene's germline CDR1 is MGHRA and CDR2 YSYEKL. Trimming cost V 1 base and J 3 bases; bases outside gene matches: 8. DNA for the CDR3: TGCGCCAGCAGCCAAGTAGGGGGACAGGCTCACAATCAGCCCCAGCATTTT. Its protein product is CASSQVGGQAHNQPQHF.

The CDR3 sequence is CASSIPGGTEAFF. The CDR3, as DNA: TGTGCCAGTAGTATACCAGGGGGCACTGAAGCTTTCTTT. V gene TRBV19 combines with J gene TRBJ1-1; 7 nucleotides line up with TRBD1. This CDR3 spans 13 amino acids. Germline V gene data show CDR1 as LNHDA and CDR2 as SQIVND (reference sequence). The junction had 1 base not matched to a gene; V was cut back by 2 bases and J by 4 bases.

This sequence joins TRBV11-2 and TRBJ2-3; tentative D call: TRBD2 (5 bases). From germline, CDR1 is SGHAT and CDR2 FQNNGV. Trimming left V 3 bases short and J 0 bases short, with 13 bases between. This CDR3 is 16 amino acids long. DNA of the CDR3: TGTGCCAGCAGCTTGGCCAGCGGCATTAGCACAGATACGCAGTATTTT. Encoded protein: CASSLASGISTDTQYF.

The chain joins TRBV2 to TRBJ2-5, with 15 nucleotides matching TRBD2. The CDR3 extends over 15 amino acids. The V segment lost 7 bases and the J segment 5 bases; nucleotides outside the gene matches: 5. Per germline, CDR1 SNHLY and CDR2 FYNNEI. CDR3 in amino acids: CASKRTSGRVETQYF. CDR3 nucleotide sequence: TGTGCCAGCAAGCGGACTAGCGGGAGGGTCGAGACCCAGTACTTC.

CDR3 amino acids: CASSDRDRDFQPQHF. The CDR3 region has the DNA TGTGCCAGCAGTGACCGGGACAGGGACTTTCAGCCCCAGCATTTT. V is TRBV6-1 and J is TRBJ1-5, with 9 nucleotides matching TRBD1. Germline V lookup: CDR1 MNHNS, CDR2 SASEGT. Germline trimming cut 3 bases from V and 6 bases from J; bases unmatched to any gene: 6. CDR3 size: 15 residues.

CDR3 in DNA: TGTGCCAGCTCACCGGCCCAGGGGGGAAGCTCCTACGAGCAGTACTTC. It yields the protein CASSPAQGGSSYEQYF. The J gene is TRBJ2-5, the V gene TRBV18, with a weak D call TRBD1 (7 bases). The J call may not be correct, given that the DNA end is closer to TRBJ2-7. The CDR3 contains 16 residues. Germline lookup yields CDR1 KGHSH and CDR2 LQKENI.

The chain employs TRBV6-5 and TRBJ2-5; 7 nucleotides agree with TRBD1. CDR1 and CDR2 (germline): MNHEY, SVGAGI. Germline trimming cut 6 bases from V and 4 bases from J; bases unmatched to any gene: 8. CDR3 size: 14 residues. The CDR3 coding sequence is TGTGCCAGCAGCCAAGGACAGGTCGGAGAGACCCAGTACTTC. It specifies CASSQGQVGETQYF.

This chain uses TRBV11-3 with TRBJ2-2; 8 bases line up with TRBD2. The CDR3 covers 15 residues. Trimming at V came to 4 bases and at J to 6 bases, leaving 7 bases not matched to a gene. The germline CDR1 and CDR2 sequences are SGHNT and YENEEA. For the CDR3, the DNA is TGTGCCAGCAGCTCGCGAAGCGGGGGAGCCGGGGAGCTGTTTTTT. Encoded protein: CASSSRSGGAGELFF. Full variable domain (remainder filled in from reference TRBV11-3 and TRBJ2-2): EAGVVQSPRYKIIEKKQPVAFWCNPISGHNTLYWYLQNLGQGPELLIRYENEEAVDDSQLPKDRFSAERLKGVDSTLKIQPAELGDSAVYLCASSSRSGGAGELFFGEGSRLTVL.

The chain uses TRBV5-4 and TRBJ2-5; D is undetermined. Germline CDR1 reads SGHNT; CDR2 reads YYREEE (reference sequence). The germline V and J ends were trimmed by 1 base and 2 bases, with 9 bases remaining between them. The CDR3 is 14 amino acids. The DNA for the CDR3 is TGTGCCAGCAGCTTGCAAGGGCTACAAGAGACCCAGTACTTC. Encoded protein: CASSLQGLQETQYF.

V is TRBV27 and J is TRBJ1-4; D is unclear. Looked up from germline, CDR1 is MNHEY and CDR2 is SMNVEV (reference sequence). The CDR3 totals 15 residues. The V end was cut by 0 bases, the J end by 3 bases, with 8 bases between. CDR3 loop: CASSLSAGANEKLFF. The CDR3 DNA reads TGTGCCAGCAGTTTATCGGCGGGAGCTAATGAAAAACTGTTTTTT.

The V and J genes are TRBV4-1 and TRBJ2-2; D is unresolved. The germline V and J ends were trimmed by 1 base and 1 base, with 10 bases remaining between them. The CDR3 is 16 residues long. The V gene's germline CDR1 is MGHRA and CDR2 YSYEKL. CDR3 nucleotides: TGCGCCAGCAGCCAAGCCCCTAGAGGGAACACCGGGGAGCTGTTTTTT. Translated: CASSQAPRGNTGELFF.

CDR3 in amino acids: CASSPGTPANTGELFF. CDR3 nucleotides: TGTGCCAGCAGTCCGGGGACGCCTGCGAACACCGGGGAGCTGTTTTTT. V and J are TRBV5-4 and TRBJ2-2, with D possibly being TRBD1 or TRBD2 (5 bases each). Germline CDR1 and CDR2: SGHNT and YYREEE (reference sequence). Trimming shortened V by 5 bases and J by 0 bases, and 14 bases separated the two germline ends. The CDR3 contains 16 residues. The whole variable domain, filled in from reference TRBV5-4 and TRBJ2-2, reads ETGVTQSPTHLIKTRGQQVTLRCSSQSGHNTVSWYQQALGQGPQFIFQYYREEENGRGNFPPRFSGLQFPNYSSELNVNALELDDSALYLCASSPGTPANTGELFFGEGSRLTVL.